The next 3 T cell receptor beta chains were all read from a single sample in a study of identical twins listed by TCRdb under 2016. Receptors were amplified or captured by 5' RACE. Data came from an Illumina HiSeq 2000. The raw public data were reprocessed by TCRdb itself: fastp quality trimming at Q25, MiXCR clonotype calling, in-frame beta chains only. Duplicate CDR3 protein sequences are folded into a single record with the most common DNA and genes. Here the sample has 510,000 or so distinct CDR3 sequences; 13% to 15% occur a single time. The ten largest clones take up about 0.47% of the sample. This sample was also put to use in a study of yellow fever vaccine responses in identical twins.

The specimen was CD4+ T cells sorted from blood. The receptors originated from a woman between 18 and 30 years old in good health.

The chain combines TRBV11-3 with TRBJ2-3; D perhaps matches TRBD1 (6 bases). This CDR3 is 15 amino acids long. Germline CDR1 reads SGHNT; CDR2 reads YENEEA. V lost 5 bases to trimming and J lost 1 base, with 13 bases between them. The CDR3 loop is CASSPGQPGTDTQYF. CDR3 coding DNA: TGTGCCAGCAGCCCCGGACAGCCCGGCACAGATACGCAGTATTTT.

The chain uses TRBV29-1 and TRBJ1-1, with 7 positions matching TRBD1. This CDR3 spans 12 amino acids. The V gene's germline CDR1 is SQVTM and CDR2 ANQGSEA. Losses at the gene ends were 7 bases for V and 1 base for J; bases not matched to a gene: 3. Written as DNA, the CDR3 is TGCAGCGGCGGGACAGCGAACACTGAAGCTTTCTTT. This encodes CSGGTANTEAFF.

This sequence joins TRBV24-1 and TRBJ2-7, with 9 bases matching TRBD1. CDR3 length: 16 residues. Germline loops: CDR1 KGHDR, CDR2 SFDVKD. Losses at the gene ends were 0 bases for V and 6 bases for J; bases not matched to a gene: 8. CDR3 sequence: CATSDLGDRVRTEQYV. CDR3 nucleotides: TGTGCCACCAGTGATTTGGGGGACAGGGTTAGAACCGAGCAGTACGTC.